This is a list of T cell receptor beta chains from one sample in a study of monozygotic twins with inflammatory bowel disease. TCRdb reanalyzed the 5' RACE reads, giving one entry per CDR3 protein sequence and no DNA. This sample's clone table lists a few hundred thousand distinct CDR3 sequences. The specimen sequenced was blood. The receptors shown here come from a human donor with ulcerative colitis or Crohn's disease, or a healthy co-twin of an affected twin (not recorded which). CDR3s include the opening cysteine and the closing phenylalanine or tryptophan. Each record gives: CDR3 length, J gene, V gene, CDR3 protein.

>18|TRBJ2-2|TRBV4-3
CASSPQTSGGANTGELFF
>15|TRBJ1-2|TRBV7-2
CASSLDGTGYYGYTF
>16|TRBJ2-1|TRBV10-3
CAISESPSGGYNEQFF
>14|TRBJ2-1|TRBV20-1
CSASLAGGLSEQFF
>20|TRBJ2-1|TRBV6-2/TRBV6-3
CASSSHRRLAGGSSYNEQFF
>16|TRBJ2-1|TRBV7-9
CASSPRVSGSLNEQFF
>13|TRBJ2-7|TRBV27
CASSFVYGGEQYF
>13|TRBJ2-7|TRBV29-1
CSVIGAGAYEQYF
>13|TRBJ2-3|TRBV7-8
CASSPTGFDTQYF
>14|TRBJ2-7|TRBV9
CASSDGTNSYEQYF
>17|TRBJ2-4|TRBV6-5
CASSFSDSRDTKNIQYF
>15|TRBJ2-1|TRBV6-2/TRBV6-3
CASITGTERPGEQFF
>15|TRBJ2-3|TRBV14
CASSQVQPRTDTQYF
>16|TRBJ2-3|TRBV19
CASSSAGTRSTDTQYF
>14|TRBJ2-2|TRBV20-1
CSAREGQATGELFF
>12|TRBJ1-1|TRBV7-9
CASSGANTEAFF
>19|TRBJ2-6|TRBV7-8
CASSLAFGQGLSGANVLTF
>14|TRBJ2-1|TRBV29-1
CSALGGRGPNEQFF
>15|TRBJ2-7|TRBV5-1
CASSLLGDSYYEQYF
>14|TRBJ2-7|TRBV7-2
CASSLTRTGIEQYF
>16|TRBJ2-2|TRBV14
CASSQGLGQATGELFF
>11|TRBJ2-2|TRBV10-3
CAVSPGGELFF
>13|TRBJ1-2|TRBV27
CASSPTGGGGYTF
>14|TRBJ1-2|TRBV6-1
CASSPDSNLYGYTF
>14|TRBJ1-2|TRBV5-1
CASSFLLGEDGYTF
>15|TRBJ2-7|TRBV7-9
CASSSAGTGSFEQYF
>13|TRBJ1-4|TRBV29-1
CSVGNSVSEKLFF
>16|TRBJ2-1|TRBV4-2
CASSRKTSGVYNEQFF
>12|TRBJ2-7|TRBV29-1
CSVGVWKYEQYF
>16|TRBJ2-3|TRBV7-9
CASSFSRPRTTDTQYF
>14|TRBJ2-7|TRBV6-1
CASRKGPGSGEQYF
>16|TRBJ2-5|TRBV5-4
CASSFRTSGGSETQYF
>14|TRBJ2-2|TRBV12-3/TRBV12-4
CASRTGQNTGELFF
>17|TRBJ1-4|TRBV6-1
CASKTGTGSTTNEKLFF
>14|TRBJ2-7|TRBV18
CASSRTGLTYEQYF
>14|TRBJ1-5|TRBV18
CASSPPARDQPRHF
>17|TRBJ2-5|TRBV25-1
CASSELRRGLRGETQYF
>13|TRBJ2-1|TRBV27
CASSLTGLHEQFF
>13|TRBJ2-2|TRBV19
CATPKPNTGELFF
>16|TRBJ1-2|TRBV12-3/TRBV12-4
CASSFGATGGNYGYTF